This is a list of T cell receptor beta chains from one sample in a study of cytomegalovirus exposure and HLA in healthy donors. The data were produced by immunoSEQ multiplex PCR, yet TCRdb's version contains in-frame clones alone and is incomplete. The sample shows approximately 180,000 clones, around 75% of them seen only once. Sample: PBMCs. These receptors were taken from a male donor in good health and CMV-seronegative. CDR3s include the opening cysteine and the closing phenylalanine or tryptophan. D genes are given only for firm matches. Clone size is stated in some rows and not others, as once, few, many or a class when expanded.

V	J	D	size	CDR3	DNA
TRBV5-1	TRBJ2-5	TRBD1	-	CASSPGQGSLREEQYF	TGCGCCAGCAGCCCAGGACAGGGGAGCCTACGAGAGGAGCAGTACTTC
TRBV9	TRBJ2-7	TRBD2	-	CASSVGGGEQYF	TGTGCCAGCAGCGTAGGGGGAGGGGAGCAGTACTTC
TRBV27	TRBJ2-7	-	-	CASSPGVTYEQYF	TGTGCCAGCAGTCCGGGGGTTACGTACGAGCAGTACTTC
TRBV9	TRBJ1-1	-	-	CASSVSPGGLYTEAFF	TGTGCCAGCAGCGTAAGTCCGGGGGGCCTCTACACTGAAGCTTTCTTT
TRBV25-1	TRBJ1-1	TRBD1	-	CASRDRRNTEAFF	TGTGCCAGCCGGGACAGGCGGAACACTGAAGCTTTCTTT
TRBV30	TRBJ1-1	-	-	CAWSTGLRTEAFF	TGTGCCTGGAGTACAGGGTTACGGACTGAAGCTTTCTTT
TRBV30	TRBJ1-1	-	-	CAWSHQGLNTEAFF	TGTGCCTGGAGTCACCAGGGGTTGAACACTGAAGCTTTCTTT
TRBV19	TRBJ2-1	TRBD2	-	CASSIGLAASSYNEQFF	TGTGCCAGTAGTATAGGGCTAGCGGCCAGCTCCTACAATGAGCAGTTCTTC
TRBV6-1	TRBJ2-7	TRBD2	few	CASRILAGAFYEQYF	TGTGCCAGCAGAATACTAGCGGGAGCGTTCTACGAGCAGTACTTC
TRBV11-3	TRBJ2-1	TRBD1	-	CASSQGQGGEQFF	TGTGCCAGCAGCCAGGGACAGGGTGGCGAGCAGTTCTTC
TRBV7-9	TRBJ1-2	-	-	CASSLALDITF	TGTGCCAGCAGCTTAGCGCTGGACATCACCTTC